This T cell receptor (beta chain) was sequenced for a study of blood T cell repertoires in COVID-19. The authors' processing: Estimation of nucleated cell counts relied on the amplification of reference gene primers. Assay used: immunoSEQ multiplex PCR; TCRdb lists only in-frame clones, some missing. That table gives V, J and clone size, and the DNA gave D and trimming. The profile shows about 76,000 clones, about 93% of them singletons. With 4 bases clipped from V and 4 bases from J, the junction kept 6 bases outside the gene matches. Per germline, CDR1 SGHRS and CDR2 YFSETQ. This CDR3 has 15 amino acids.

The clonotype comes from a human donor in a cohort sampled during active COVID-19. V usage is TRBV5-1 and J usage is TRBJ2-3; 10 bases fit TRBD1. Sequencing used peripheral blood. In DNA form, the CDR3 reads TGCGCCAGCAGCCCTGGAGGGACAGGGGCAGATACGCAGTATTTT. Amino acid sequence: CASSPGGTGADTQYF. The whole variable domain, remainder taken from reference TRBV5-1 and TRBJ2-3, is KAGVTQTPRYLIKTRGQQVTLSCSPISGHRSVSWYQQTPGQGLQFLFEYFSETQRNKGNFPGRFSGRQFSNSRSEMNVSTLELGDSALYLCASSPGGTGADTQYFGPGTRLTVL.